A single sample is the source of the 15 T cell receptor beta chains below, sequenced in a study of T cells after yellow fever vaccination. TCRdb recomputed calls from the 5' RACE reads with MiXCR, one row per CDR3 protein. The sample contains roughly 500,000 distinct CDR3 sequences, 15% to 20% of which appear only once. This material consisted of PBMCs, taken 15 days after the yellow fever booster vaccination. Receptor source: a man in his thirties or forties who received the YFV17D yellow fever vaccine.

This clonotype was seen a handful of times. The chain recombines TRBV4-3 with TRBJ2-3; 9 positions agree with TRBD2. V trimming: 0 bases; J trimming: 6 bases; junction bases outside the gene matches: 13. Germline CDR1 reads LGHNA; CDR2 reads YSLEER. CDR3 length: 18 amino acids. In DNA form, the CDR3 reads TGCGCCAGCAGCCAAGAGTTAGCGACTAGCGGATTGAGGGATACGCAGTATTTT. Encoded protein: CASSQELATSGLRDTQYF.

The chain has TRBV10-3 and TRBJ1-2; 7 bases agree with TRBD1. CDR3 size: 15 residues. V dropped 1 base and J dropped 4; count of bases not matched to a gene: 6. From germline, CDR1 is ENHRY and CDR2 SYGVKD. The CDR3 loop reads CAISELGAGGYGYTF. The CDR3 region has the DNA TGTGCCATCAGTGAGTTAGGAGCAGGGGGCTATGGCTACACCTTC.

J is TRBJ2-1 and V is TRBV14; TRBD2 matches 7 bases. The V gene's germline CDR1 is SGHDN and CDR2 FVKESK. After removal of 1 base from V and 2 bases from J, the junction contained 5 bases not matched to a gene. The CDR3 is 16 amino acids. CDR3 region: CASSQGGLAAYNEQFF. In DNA, the CDR3 is TGTGCCAGCAGCCAAGGAGGTCTAGCGGCCTACAATGAGCAGTTCTTC.

The chain couples TRBV10-3 to TRBJ2-7; the match to TRBD2 covers 7 bases. Looked up from germline, CDR1 is ENHRY and CDR2 is SYGVKD. The CDR3 length is 15 residues. Trimming at V came to 10 bases and at J to 5 bases, leaving 17 bases not matched to a gene. The CDR3 region has the DNA TGTGCCACCGCCTCCCCTAGCGGAGTTCGCGACGAGCAGTACTTC. Translation: CATASPSGVRDEQYF.

This clonotype occurred a few times. The chain carries TRBV24-1 and TRBJ2-5; weak D call: TRBD1 (6 bases). V was trimmed by 4 bases and J by 5 bases, leaving 16 bases between them. Germline V lookup: CDR1 KGHDR, CDR2 SFDVKD. This CDR3 spans 15 amino acids. The CDR3 nucleotides read TGTGCCACCAGTGACCCAGGGGCCGGCGACGAGACCCAGTACTTC. Translation: CATSDPGAGDETQYF.

In its sample, this clonotype was seen a few times. The chain links TRBV24-1 to TRBJ2-1; possible D gene TRBD1, 6 bases. V was cut by 7 bases and J by 0 bases, with 12 bases left in between. Germline CDR1 reads KGHDR; CDR2 reads SFDVKD. The CDR3 length is 15 residues. In nucleotides, the CDR3 is TGTGCCACCAGAGGTGGGGGACACTCCTACAATGAGCAGTTCTTC. The encoded protein is CATRGGGHSYNEQFF.

This clonotype was detected only a few times. This chain uses TRBV20-1 with TRBJ1-1; tentative D call: TRBD1 (5 bases). Trimming took off 6 bases at V and 4 bases at J, with 15 bases between the two ends. The CDR3 totals 13 residues. Germline values: CDR1 DFQATT, CDR2 SNEGSKA (reference sequence). The CDR3 DNA reads as TGCAGTGCCCCCCGCCCGGGGGTCACTGAAGCTTTCTTT. Translated: CSAPRPGVTEAFF.

This clonotype has more than one count but fewer than ten. The V call is TRBV6-1, the J call TRBJ2-3; 15 bases map to TRBD2. The CDR3 runs 15 residues. V lost 6 bases, J lost 11 bases, and 9 bases stayed unmatched. CDR1 and CDR2 from the germline V gene are MNHNS and SASEGT. CDR3 sequence reads: CASRGTSGRRTWQYF. Here the CDR3 DNA reads TGTGCCAGCAGGGGGACTAGCGGGAGGCGAACCTGGCAGTATTTT.

V and J are TRBV5-6 and TRBJ1-3; the D is unclear. Per the germline V gene, CDR1 is SGHDT and CDR2 is YYEEEE. The V and J ends lost 5 bases and 0 bases respectively, with 12 bases between them. This CDR3 contains 15 residues. The CDR3 DNA reads TGTGCCAGCAGGGTTGGACCTTTCTCTGGAAACACCATATATTTT. It translates to CASRVGPFSGNTIYF.

The chain carries TRBV15 and TRBJ2-1; D may be TRBD2 (5 bases). The germline V gene encodes CDR1 LNHNV and CDR2 YYDKDF (reference sequence). The germline V and J ends were trimmed by 3 bases and 4 bases, with 10 bases remaining between them. There are 14 residues in the CDR3. CDR3 region: CATSRMGGYNEQFF. CDR3 sequence (DNA): TGTGCCACCAGCAGGATGGGCGGGTACAATGAGCAGTTCTTC.

The chain has TRBV7-9 and TRBJ2-1; D might be TRBD2 (6 bases). The CDR3 extends over 15 amino acids. With 4 bases removed from V and 3 bases from J, the gap between germline ends came to 13 bases. Germline lookup yields CDR1 SEHNR and CDR2 FQNEAQ (reference sequence). In nucleotides, the CDR3 is TGTGCCAGCAGCTGGGACGGGAGCCTCTACAATGAGCAGTTCTTC. This sequence encodes CASSWDGSLYNEQFF.

This clonotype was detected only a few times. V usage is TRBV6-1 and J usage is TRBJ1-2, with no clear D. V lost 6 bases and J lost 1, with 15 bases in between. This CDR3 comprises 15 residues. CDR1 is MNHNS and CDR2 is SASEGT in the germline V gene. The CDR3 DNA reads TGTGCCAGCAGGCCGAGCCTCACTAATAACTATGGCTACACCTTC. Translated: CASRPSLTNNYGYTF.

This clonotype showed up just a few times. The rearrangement links TRBV5-1 to TRBJ2-4; 8 positions match TRBD2. Per the germline V gene, CDR1 is SGHRS and CDR2 is YFSETQ. Trimming at V came to 0 bases and at J to 1 base, leaving 6 bases not matched to a gene. The CDR3 totals 17 residues. CDR3 loop: CASSLEVAGRAKNIQYF. The DNA for the CDR3 is TGCGCCAGCAGCTTGGAGGTAGCGGGAAGGGCCAAAAACATTCAGTACTTC.

The rearrangement links TRBV12-3 or TRBV12-4 to TRBJ2-1; possible D gene TRBD2, 5 bases. V was clipped by 5 bases and J by 5 bases, with 22 bases between them. This CDR3 contains 17 residues. CDR3 sequence: CASSARPRGVGNNEQFF. The CDR3 nucleotides read TGTGCCAGCAGTGCCCGACCCCGGGGAGTTGGAAACAATGAGCAGTTCTTC.

This clonotype has only a few counts. The V call is TRBV29-1, the J call TRBJ1-2; D is unresolved. The V and J ends lost 5 bases and 0 bases respectively, with 13 bases between them. This CDR3 has 14 residues. Per the germline V gene, CDR1 is SQVTM and CDR2 is ANQGSEA. CDR3 DNA: TGCAGCGTTCGAGGGTTGGGGTCTAACTATGGCTACACCTTC. Amino acid sequence: CSVRGLGSNYGYTF. Looking up the rest from reference TRBV29-1 and TRBJ1-2 gives the full variable domain: SAVISQKPSRDICQRGTSLTIQCQVDSQVTMMFWYRQQPGQSLTLIATANQGSEATYESGFVIDKFPISRPNLTFSTLTVSNMSPEDSSIYLCSVRGLGSNYGYTFGSGTRLTVV.